This T cell receptor (beta chain) was recorded in a study of cytomegalovirus exposure and HLA in healthy donors (dated by TCRdb to 2017 to 2019). As for the study more broadly: An earlier analysis of approximately 640 of the donors reported roughly 300 Gb of sequence data and 100 million to 140 million unique TCR beta sequences from approximately 180 million T cells. Rather than drawing on any new phenotypic data, the later analysis identified candidate immune exposures from TCR beta sequences and the way those sequences occurred across donors. Along with the roughly 670-subject first cohort, a separate validation cohort of over 90 different subjects was used. Around 320 gigabases of sequencing data and approximately 85 million unique TCR sequences were included in an early release covering 550 to 650 HLA-typed donors. An earlier analysis of 587 of the donors used high-throughput TCR beta sequencing to judge whether each TCR beta V gene segment behaved as functional or pseudogenic. Both class I and class II loci were covered by HLA typing, at four-digit resolution. To study patterns of TCR occurrence, a later analysis re-analyzed previously published TCR beta repertoires from under 750 donors and added high-resolution HLA genotyping. Among the roughly 390 genotyped donors, about 83% belonged to the genetic ancestry cluster associated with self-reported Caucasian donors. Donor age, sex, ethnicity and CMV serostatus were collected together with the repertoire data. Because of strong linkage in the cohort, four or five DR-DQ haplotypes were treated as single units for association and clustering. The study used immunosequencing to profile the T cell repertoires of about 670 subjects and linked those repertoires to cytomegalovirus serostatus. To predict cytomegalovirus infection status, the study brought together high-throughput TCR immunosequencing, statistical association of individual TCRs with disease status, and machine learning. Every repertoire in the discovery cohort had been generated on one and the same sequencing platform. The study was designed to test whether signatures of past pathogen exposure could be identified by cataloging public T cell receptors. A later genetic analysis took genome-wide SNP genotypes for about three fifths of the 666 donors and used that subset as a discovery cohort. On average, around 240,000 unique TCR beta nucleotide sequences were sequenced per donor among 398 genotyped donors of the cohort, with roughly 20% of those sequences being non-productive. Typing coverage differed by locus: A, B, C, DRB1 and DQB1 were typed in roughly 620-630 donors, DQA1 in approximately 520, DPA1 in 600 to 610, and DPB1 in just under 490. The study at large found these results: A later genetic analysis reported fewer N-insertions in productive TCRs among donors in an Asian-associated ancestry cluster than the roughly 640-donor mean. A further reported finding was that TCR beta sequences accurately predicted the HLA-A and HLA-B alleles for most subjects in the first cohort. Because HLA typing was missing for some donors at each locus, association tests included only the typed subset. Broadly in line with IMGT annotations, most TCR beta V segments showed up in productive rearrangements about 87% or about 30% of the time in an earlier analysis of 450 to 750 of the donors. A cluster of highly shared sequence variants was judged likely to be a technical artifact of the sequencing pipeline. In a later analysis, most CMV-associated TCR beta chains were found to appear HLA-restricted, with HLA associations seemingly driven largely by CMV exposure. The study listed 150 to 200 TCR beta chains as associated with cytomegalovirus. According to the authors, the approach could potentially be generalized to other disease states and immunological phenotypes. Cytomegalovirus status was reported to be diagnosed by the classifier with high specificity and sensitivity in both the original and validation cohorts. In this cohort, only TCR beta chains were sequenced, and detectable features were limited by the absence of alpha or paired-chain data. The earlier analysis of almost 600 of the donors excluded approximately 15 rarely observed V segments, including chromosome 9 orphons, because counts were too low. In a later genetic analysis, a missense DCLRE1C variant was associated with V-gene and J-gene trimming of TCR beta chains, and the association was replicated in an independent cohort. Linkage disequilibrium might explain the correlated functional status among segregating V segments, but an unknown experimental factor could not be ruled out. Most TCR sequences were observed very rarely across donors, whereas some public TCRs were present in many individuals. Several of the top co-occurrence clusters appeared to be linked to parvovirus B19, influenza, CMV and Epstein-Barr virus, according to a later analysis. Some IMGT-functional V segments, including TRBV6-2 and TRBV6-3, could not be told apart with the 87-base-pair reads, so those segments were excluded. In a later analysis, HLA-associated TCR beta chains were found to be more clonally expanded and to have lower generation probabilities than equally common non-associated chains. Strong co-occurrence of HLA alleles, especially DR and DQ, made assigning TCR associations to individual alleles difficult. At a false discovery rate of 0.05, a later analysis linked around 15,000 TCR beta sequences to specific HLA alleles. In vitro tests confirmed that a few of the cytomegalovirus-associated TCR beta chains recognize cytomegalovirus antigens. According to a later analysis, TCR association rates differed among HLA loci, with DRB1 alleles showing the most associated TCRs and HLA-C alleles showing the fewest. Immune exposure information for the cohort was limited to CMV serostatus. Roughly uniform sequencing depth across donors was assumed in presence/absence analyses, although this assumption may not hold.

In total, roughly 670 healthy bone marrow donors made up the cohort. At the time of sampling, every cohort member was nominally healthy, though immune exposures that went unrecorded were likely present. The donor tested CMV seronegative, placing the donor among the approximately 360 seronegative members of the cohort. A peripheral blood sample was collected from each donor, and TCR beta sequencing was performed on peripheral blood mononuclear cells. The Qiagen DNeasy Blood Extraction Kit was used to extract genomic DNA from the blood cell samples. The CDR3 contains 17 residues, cysteine and phenylalanine counted. The read is trimmed to its CDR3 DNA, 51 bases read in frame from base 1. Unmatched junction bases come to 8, with V trimmed by 0 bases and J by 3 bases. The germline V gene encodes CDR1 SGDLS and CDR2 YYNGEE. About this clone: Its antigen is unknown. No much larger clone exists at a distance of one base, and base qualities are not known.

The method behind the library was the immunoSEQ multiplex PCR assay. The multiplex PCR relied on a mix of 60 forward primers for TCR Vbeta segments and 13 reverse primers for TCR Jbeta segments. Amplification of the CDR3 region of rearranged TCR beta genes was performed with a multiplex PCR assay on genomic DNA. The Illumina HiSeq System was used to sequence the amplified TCR beta libraries as 87-base-pair reads. The authors' pipeline ran thus. In a later analysis, tens of millions of unique TCR beta chains were counted across the roughly 670 repertoires, and around 11 million of these chains were shared by at least two donors. A nearest-neighbor algorithm error-corrected the raw reads and collapsed the reads into unique sequences, merging closely related sequences to remove PCR and sequencing errors. V, D and J gene segments were assigned by aligning CDR3 sequences to IMGT reference sequences. For a sequence to be retained, at least a six-nucleotide match to both a V gene segment and a J gene segment was required. A rearrangement was called productive if the CDR3 had no stop codons and remained in frame with V and J, and every other rearrangement was called non-productive. Following IMGT convention, CDR3 was defined as the stretch from the second conserved V-encoded cysteine up to the conserved J-encoded phenylalanine. Sequences without an unambiguous match to a single V gene segment were excluded from the earlier analysis of several hundred of the donors. In an earlier analysis of 587 of the donors, V segments were called functional above 56.7% productive rearrangements and were called segregating when the between-donor standard deviation exceeded 5%. A statistical classification framework was built for diagnosing cytomegalovirus status from the catalog of TCR beta chain sequences. In a later analysis, V and J genes were assigned by comparing TCR nucleotide sequences against IMGT/GENE-DB human TR gene sequences. In a later analysis, CDR3 sequences and most-parsimonious VDJ recombination scenarios were assigned using the TCRdist pipeline. In a later analysis, each TCR beta chain was defined by its CDR3 amino acid sequence together with its V-gene family, and reads without a unique V-gene family were excluded. As a way to deal with suspected cross-contamination and a sequencing artifact, a later analysis dropped 450 to 600 nucleotide sequences that were highly shared and had low generation probability. In a later analysis, a clonal expansion index for each public chain was calculated from normalized within-repertoire ranks of inferred template counts. In a later analysis, generation probabilities were computed using a VDJ recombination model fitted to out-of-frame rearrangements, and the results were checked against IGoR. A later analysis scored TCR-TCR, TCR-HLA and TCR-CMV co-occurrence with hypergeometric tests, applying a repertoire-size bias correction to TCR pairs. In a later analysis, false discovery rates were estimated by permuting HLA or CMV assignments 20 times. In a later analysis, co-occurring TCRs were grouped with DBSCAN, and TCRdist sequence similarity was added when clustering was performed within HLA-allele-positive subsets. Repertoires with fewer than 30,000 or more than 120,000 public chains were left out of co-occurrence clustering, as were four to six repertoires with anomalous nucleotide sharing. TCRdb obtained this table from immuneACCESS and retained in-frame rearrangements with V and J assigned. These tables miss some clones; where compared with another copy, unresolved V genes account for less than half of the shortfall, and the remainder is unexplained. That table is the source of V, J and clone size, and D and trimming were worked out from the DNA. The sample table shows under 200,000 clones, and almost 85% are seen once. The top ten hold about 0.4% of the sample.

The rearranged segments are TRBV9 and TRBJ1-2; the junction holds 10 bases that match TRBD1. The sequence was obtained from a boy aged 2-9 years in good health and CMV-seronegative. The sample taken for sequencing was PBMCs. CDR3 reads: CASSVDPWTGGDYGYTF. The DNA sequence is as follows: TGTGCCAGCAGCGTAGATCCTTGGACAGGGGGGGACTATGGCTACACCTTC.